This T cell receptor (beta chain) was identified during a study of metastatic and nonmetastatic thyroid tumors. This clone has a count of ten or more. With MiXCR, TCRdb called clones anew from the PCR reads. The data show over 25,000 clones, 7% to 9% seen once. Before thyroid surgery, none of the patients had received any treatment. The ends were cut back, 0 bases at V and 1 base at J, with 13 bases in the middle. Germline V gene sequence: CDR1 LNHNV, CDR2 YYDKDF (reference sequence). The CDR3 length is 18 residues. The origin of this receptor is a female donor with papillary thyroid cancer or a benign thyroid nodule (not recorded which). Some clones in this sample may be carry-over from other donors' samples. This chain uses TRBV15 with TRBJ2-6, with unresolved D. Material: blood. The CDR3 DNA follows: TGTGCCACCAGCAGAGAAGTTTTTAGAGCTTCTGGGGCCAACGTCCTGACTTTC. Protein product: CATSREVFRASGANVLTF.